The 10 T cell receptor beta chains listed next were all sequenced from one sample in a study of T cells in Graves' hyperthyroidism and ophthalmopathy (dated by TCRdb to between 2019 and 2020). The library was generated by multiplex PCR. This sample was sequenced with an Illumina HiSeq 2000. The TCR beta CDR3 regions were amplified from the RNA transcripts. For the first round of RT-PCR on the TCR CDR3, the HTBI primer set was used together with the Qiagen OneStep RT-PCR kit. Through fastp at Q25 and MiXCR, TCRdb rebuilt clones from the public reads, retaining in-frame beta chains. Each CDR3 protein gets just one entry, which takes the most common genes and DNA from the rows behind it. Here the sample has fewer than 55,000 distinct CDR3 sequences; approximately 50% occur a single time. The ten largest clonotypes hold about 34% of the sample. The material sequenced was peripheral blood or thyroid tissue (not recorded which). These receptor sequences come from a man younger than 30 with Graves' hyperthyroidism.

This chain joins TRBV6-5 and TRBJ2-7, with D tentatively TRBD1 (6 bases). The CDR3 is 14 residues long. Germline V gene lookup returns CDR1 MNHEY and CDR2 SVGAGI. V dropped 2 bases and J dropped 2 bases, with 10 bases sitting between them. Here the CDR3 reads CASSYGTLTYEQYF. The CDR3 DNA follows: TGTGCCAGCAGTTACGGGACACTCACCTACGAGCAGTACTTC.

This clonotype occurred many times. The J gene is TRBJ2-5, the V gene TRBV29-1, with 15 nucleotides matching TRBD2. The CDR3 has 16 amino acids. Germline lookup yields CDR1 SQVTM and CDR2 ANQGSEA. Trimming removed 6 bases from V and 2 bases from J; junction bases left unmatched: 7. In DNA form, the CDR3 reads TGCAGCGTGAGGCCCGGGACTAGCGGGAGGCAAGAGACCCAGTACTTC. This translates into CSVRPGTSGRQETQYF. Complete variable domain (other parts from reference TRBV29-1 and TRBJ2-5): SAVISQKPSRDICQRGTSLTIQCQVDSQVTMMFWYRQQPGQSLTLIATANQGSEATYESGFVIDKFPISRPNLTFSTLTVSNMSPEDSSIYLCSVRPGTSGRQETQYFGPGTRLLVL.

This clonotype was counted at least ten times. The genes are TRBV10-3 and TRBJ2-5; tentatively, D is TRBD1 (5 bases). With 0 bases removed from V and 1 base from J, the gap between germline ends came to 15 bases. CDR3 length equals 17 residues. Germline lookup yields CDR1 ENHRY and CDR2 SYGVKD. The CDR3 region has the DNA TGTGCCATCAGTGAGTCGATAGTGGGCAGGGCCCAAGAGACCCAGTACTTC. Its translation: CAISESIVGRAQETQYF.

This clonotype was detected once. This chain links TRBV29-1 with TRBJ1-3; unclear D gene. Per germline, CDR1 SQVTM and CDR2 ANQGSEA. Deletions cut 5 bases from V and 3 bases from J, with 5 bases between. CDR3 size: 11 residues. In nucleotides, the CDR3 is TGCAGCGTTCCCGATGGAAACACCATATATTTT. It yields the protein CSVPDGNTIYF.

This clonotype was recorded at least ten times. The chain has TRBV20-1 and TRBJ2-3; no firm D call. Germline V CDR1 and CDR2: DFQATT, SNEGSKA (reference sequence). The CDR3 is made up of 16 amino acids. V lost 4 bases and J 2 bases, leaving 19 bases between the germline ends. CDR3 nucleotide sequence: TGCAGTGCTATCCTGCAATCGCGGAAGCCCACAGATACGCAGTATTTT. This codes for CSAILQSRKPTDTQYF.

The chain couples TRBV10-3 to TRBJ1-1; D is unclear. The CDR3 consists of 14 residues. Germline CDR1 ENHRY, CDR2 SYGVKD. V gave up 6 bases and J gave up 2 bases, with 13 bases separating them. Written as DNA, the CDR3 is TGTGCCATCAGCGGTGTGAACTTCAACACTGAAGCTTTCTTT. Protein sequence: CAISGVNFNTEAFF.

The chain joins TRBV20-1 to TRBJ2-7, with 7 bases identical to TRBD2. There are 15 residues in the CDR3. Trimming removed 5 bases from V and 2 bases from J; junction bases left unmatched: 12. The germline gives CDR1 DFQATT, CDR2 SNEGSKA (reference sequence). The CDR3 spells CSARKDLAETYEQYF. CDR3 coding DNA: TGCAGTGCTCGAAAGGACCTAGCGGAAACCTACGAGCAGTACTTC.

This chain uses TRBV9 with TRBJ1-5; no reliable D call. Trimming stripped 0 bases from V and 4 bases from J, with 8 bases between. The CDR3 is made up of 14 amino acids. Per germline, CDR1 SGDLS and CDR2 YYNGEE. CDR3 bases: TGTGCCAGCAGCGTAGCAGAGATGAATCAGCCCCAGCATTTT. This gives the protein CASSVAEMNQPQHF.

This clonotype was seen repeatedly, ten times or more. The rearrangement links TRBV4-1 to TRBJ2-7; TRBD2 matches 7 bases. Trimming removed 2 bases from V and 0 bases from J; junction bases left unmatched: 10. The germline gives CDR1 MGHRA, CDR2 YSYEKL. This CDR3 region has 17 residues. Here the CDR3 DNA reads TGCGCCAGCAGCCAATTTGACTCCGGGACTACCTCCTACGAGCAGTACTTC. It encodes CASSQFDSGTTSYEQYF.

This clonotype was detected many times. The CDR3 reads CASSQIGSTEAFF. The CDR3 DNA reads TGTGCCAGCAGCCAAATAGGGAGCACTGAAGCTTTCTTT. The chain recombines TRBV7-2 with TRBJ1-1; D is uncertain. V shed 5 bases and J shed 4 bases, with 11 bases lying between them. Per the germline V gene, CDR1 is SGHTA and CDR2 is FQGNSA. There are 13 residues in the CDR3.